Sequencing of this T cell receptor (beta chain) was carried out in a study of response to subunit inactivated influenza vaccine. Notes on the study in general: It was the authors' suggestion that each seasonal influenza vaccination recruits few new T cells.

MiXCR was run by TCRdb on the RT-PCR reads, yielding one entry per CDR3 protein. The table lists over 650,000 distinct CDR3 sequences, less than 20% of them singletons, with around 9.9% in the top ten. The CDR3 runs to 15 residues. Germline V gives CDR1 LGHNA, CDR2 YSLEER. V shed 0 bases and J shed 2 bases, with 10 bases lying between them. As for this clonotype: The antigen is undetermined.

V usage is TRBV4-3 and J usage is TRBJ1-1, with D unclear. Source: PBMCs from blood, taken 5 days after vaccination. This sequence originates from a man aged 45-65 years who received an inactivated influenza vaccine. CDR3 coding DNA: TGCGCCAGCAGCCAAGATCTGGATGCAAACACTGAAGCTTTCTTT. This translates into CASSQDLDANTEAFF.